A selection of T cell receptor beta chains follows, all from one sample in a study of spatial heterogeneity in lung cancer. Using its own MiXCR run on the 5' RACE reads, TCRdb lists one record per CDR3 protein. The sample comprises some 23,000 distinct CDR3 sequences, 5% to 7.5% of which are singletons, and about a tenth rests with the top ten. Sequences were derived from lung tumor tissue, sampled at surgery. The origin of the receptors is a male donor with early-stage non-small cell lung cancer. Each CDR3 is given with its conserved first and last residue.

J,V,CDR3
TRBJ2-3,TRBV2,CASSEWREAVTDTQYF
TRBJ2-7,TRBV20-1,CSAATGGIEQYF
TRBJ2-1,TRBV20-1,CSAREKGAGEQFF
TRBJ2-3,TRBV12-3/TRBV12-4,CASSFGDRFTDTQYF
TRBJ2-1,TRBV12-3/TRBV12-4,CASMGVWLNEQFF
TRBJ2-7,TRBV7-2,CASSLVHGGFYEQYF
TRBJ2-1,TRBV7-9,CASTRGVSSYNEQFF
TRBJ2-4,TRBV6-5,CASRRDSFKNIQYF
TRBJ1-5,TRBV30,CAWSDRANQPQHF
TRBJ2-1,TRBV12-3/TRBV12-4,CASSRAGPVYNEQFF
TRBJ2-1,TRBV6-2/TRBV6-3,CASSYWTGVSYNEQFF